These T cell receptor beta chains were read from a single sample in a study of blood T cell repertoires in COVID-19. Profiled with immunoSEQ multiplex PCR; TCRdb holds only in-frame clones, not every one. The profile shows 120,000 or so clones, less than 90% of them singletons. The sequenced sample consisted of peripheral blood. Every receptor here comes from a woman aged 80 or over with acute or convalescent COVID-19. CDR3s include the opening cysteine and the closing phenylalanine or tryptophan. D genes are given only for firm matches. Not all rows give a size; the values are once, few, many and, for expanded clones, a class.

clone_size: -; j_call: TRBJ2-5; d_call: TRBD1; v_call: TRBV6-6; cdr3_nt: TGTGCCAGCAGTTACCCTGGACAGGGTATGACCCAGTACTTC; cdr3_aa: CASSYPGQGMTQYF
clone_size: -; j_call: TRBJ1-1; d_call: -; v_call: TRBV2; cdr3_nt: TGTGCCAGCAGTGCCGAGGGCACTGAAGCTTTCTTT; cdr3_aa: CASSAEGTEAFF
clone_size: -; j_call: TRBJ1-1; d_call: TRBD1; v_call: TRBV9; cdr3_nt: TGTGCCAGCAGCGCTTCCGTTACAGGGGGTGATGAAGCTTTCTTT; cdr3_aa: CASSASVTGGDEAFF
clone_size: once; j_call: TRBJ1-4; d_call: -; v_call: TRBV25-1; cdr3_nt: TGTGCCAGCATGGCGGGGATAGAGGAAAAACTGTTTTTT; cdr3_aa: CASMAGIEEKLFF
clone_size: -; j_call: TRBJ2-3; d_call: TRBD2; v_call: TRBV19; cdr3_nt: TGTGCCAGTACCTGGACTAGCGGGGGGCCCACAGATACGCAGTATTTT; cdr3_aa: CASTWTSGGPTDTQYF
clone_size: -; j_call: TRBJ2-1; d_call: TRBD2; v_call: TRBV5-1; cdr3_nt: TGCGCCAGCAGCTTTACCGTAGCGGGGGGCTACAATGAGCAGTTCTTC; cdr3_aa: CASSFTVAGGYNEQFF
clone_size: -; j_call: TRBJ1-2; d_call: -; v_call: TRBV3-1/TRBV3-2; cdr3_nt: TGTGCCAGCAGCCCAATAGGGGGGGCTGGCTACACCTTC; cdr3_aa: CASSPIGGAGYTF
clone_size: -; j_call: TRBJ1-1; d_call: -; v_call: TRBV5-6; cdr3_nt: TGTGCCAGCAGCTCTAGAGTTAAGAACACTGAAGCTTTCTTT; cdr3_aa: CASSSRVKNTEAFF
clone_size: -; j_call: TRBJ1-5; d_call: TRBD1; v_call: TRBV6-5; cdr3_nt: TGTGCCAGCTCGACAGGGGGCGGTCAGCCCCAGCATTTT; cdr3_aa: CASSTGGGQPQHF
clone_size: once; j_call: TRBJ1-2; d_call: -; v_call: TRBV15; cdr3_nt: TGTGCCACCAGCAGAGACAGGCTGTCCTATGGCTACACCTTC; cdr3_aa: CATSRDRLSYGYTF
clone_size: -; j_call: TRBJ1-2; d_call: TRBD1; v_call: TRBV3-1/TRBV3-2; cdr3_nt: TGTGCCAGCAGCCCGGGACAGGGTAACTATGGCTACACCTTC; cdr3_aa: CASSPGQGNYGYTF
clone_size: -; j_call: TRBJ1-1; d_call: -; v_call: TRBV7-9; cdr3_nt: TGTGCCAGCAGCTTAGGGGGCGCGAACACTGAAGCTTTCTTT; cdr3_aa: CASSLGGANTEAFF
clone_size: few; j_call: TRBJ1-1; d_call: -; v_call: TRBV14; cdr3_nt: TGTGCCAGCAGCCAACAGGGTCTTAGGACTGAAGCTTTCTTT; cdr3_aa: CASSQQGLRTEAFF
clone_size: -; j_call: TRBJ1-2; d_call: TRBD1; v_call: TRBV3-1/TRBV3-2; cdr3_nt: TGTGCCAGCAGCCAAACAGACAGGGGCGGCTACACCTTC; cdr3_aa: CASSQTDRGGYTF
clone_size: -; j_call: TRBJ2-1; d_call: TRBD2; v_call: TRBV28; cdr3_nt: TGTGCCAGCACAATGACTAGCGGGGTTCCGTTCTTC; cdr3_aa: CASTMTSGVPFF
clone_size: -; j_call: TRBJ2-5; d_call: -; v_call: TRBV21-1; cdr3_nt: TGTGCCAGCAGCAAAAGGATAAAGCGGGACAGGGAGGGAGAGACCCAGTACTTC; cdr3_aa: CASSKRIKRDREGETQYF
clone_size: -; j_call: TRBJ2-3; d_call: -; v_call: TRBV11-2; cdr3_nt: TGTGCCAGCAGCTTAGCAGACTCCCCACAGTATTTT; cdr3_aa: CASSLADSPQYF
clone_size: -; j_call: TRBJ1-2; d_call: -; v_call: TRBV5-1; cdr3_nt: TGCGCCAGCAGCTCATCCCCATCAGGGAAAGGCTACACCTTC; cdr3_aa: CASSSSPSGKGYTF
clone_size: -; j_call: TRBJ2-7; d_call: -; v_call: TRBV5-5; cdr3_nt: TGTGCCAGCAGCTTGGACTTCTACGAGCAGTACTTC; cdr3_aa: CASSLDFYEQYF
clone_size: -; j_call: TRBJ1-2; d_call: TRBD1; v_call: TRBV5-1; cdr3_nt: TGCGCCAGCAGCTTGGGAGGGGGACAGGTCTATGGCTACACCTTC; cdr3_aa: CASSLGGGQVYGYTF
clone_size: -; j_call: TRBJ2-6; d_call: -; v_call: TRBV11-1; cdr3_nt: TGTGCCAGCAGCTCTAGGGGGTACGGGGCCAACGTCCTGACTTTC; cdr3_aa: CASSSRGYGANVLTF
clone_size: -; j_call: TRBJ2-3; d_call: -; v_call: TRBV6-2/TRBV6-3; cdr3_nt: TGTGCCAGCAGTTACTCAGGCAAGCGGTCTCGGTATACGCAGTATTTT; cdr3_aa: CASSYSGKRSRYTQYF
clone_size: -; j_call: TRBJ2-3; d_call: -; v_call: TRBV7-2; cdr3_nt: TGTGCCAGCAGCCTTAGTCACGGAGGGGATACGCAGTATTTT; cdr3_aa: CASSLSHGGDTQYF
clone_size: -; j_call: TRBJ1-2; d_call: -; v_call: TRBV6-2/TRBV6-3; cdr3_nt: TGTGCCAGCACTCACTCCGGGGGGGACTATGGCTACACCTTC; cdr3_aa: CASTHSGGDYGYTF
clone_size: once; j_call: TRBJ2-2; d_call: -; v_call: TRBV29-1; cdr3_nt: TGCAGCGCCAGCTACCTCGACAGGAACACCGGGGAGCTGTTTTTT; cdr3_aa: CSASYLDRNTGELFF
clone_size: -; j_call: TRBJ1-5; d_call: -; v_call: TRBV3-1/TRBV3-2; cdr3_nt: TGTGCCAGCAGCCAAGATCTGTCTCGGCCCCAGCATTTT; cdr3_aa: CASSQDLSRPQHF
clone_size: -; j_call: TRBJ1-6; d_call: TRBD1; v_call: TRBV6-6; cdr3_nt: TGTGCCAGCAGTTACCCCAGGGACAGGGGGTCGCCACCCCTCCACTTT; cdr3_aa: CASSYPRDRGSPPLHF
clone_size: -; j_call: TRBJ2-1; d_call: -; v_call: TRBV11-3; cdr3_nt: TGTGCCAGCAGCCGTGTTCGGGATAGCATTGAGCAGTTCTTC; cdr3_aa: CASSRVRDSIEQFF
clone_size: -; j_call: TRBJ1-5; d_call: TRBD1; v_call: TRBV4-1; cdr3_nt: TGCGCCAGCAGCCGGGGAGGGACAGGGAGGGTTCAGCCCCAGCATTTT; cdr3_aa: CASSRGGTGRVQPQHF
clone_size: few; j_call: TRBJ1-2; d_call: -; v_call: TRBV7-9; cdr3_nt: TGTGCCAGCAGATACTCAGAAGGCGGGCCTGGCTACACCTTC; cdr3_aa: CASRYSEGGPGYTF
clone_size: -; j_call: TRBJ2-1; d_call: -; v_call: TRBV7-8; cdr3_nt: TGTGCCAGCAGCTTTGCTGTAACCGGCAATGAGCAGTTCTTC; cdr3_aa: CASSFAVTGNEQFF
clone_size: -; j_call: TRBJ2-3; d_call: -; v_call: TRBV3-1/TRBV3-2; cdr3_nt: TGTGCCAGCAGCCAAGGGGGGGGCGCAGATACGCAGTATTTT; cdr3_aa: CASSQGGGADTQYF
clone_size: -; j_call: TRBJ1-1; d_call: -; v_call: TRBV27; cdr3_nt: TGTGCCAGCAGTTTATCATCAGGGTTCACTGAAGCTTTCTTT; cdr3_aa: CASSLSSGFTEAFF
clone_size: -; j_call: TRBJ1-2; d_call: -; v_call: TRBV20-1; cdr3_nt: TGCAGTGCCAGAACAGGGAAAGGCTACACCTTC; cdr3_aa: CSARTGKGYTF
clone_size: -; j_call: TRBJ1-1; d_call: -; v_call: TRBV19; cdr3_nt: TGTGCCAGTAGTATAGGGACACAAAACACTGAAGCTTTCTTT; cdr3_aa: CASSIGTQNTEAFF
clone_size: -; j_call: TRBJ1-1; d_call: TRBD1; v_call: TRBV5-1; cdr3_nt: TGCGCCAGCAGCTTGGCCAGGGGACAGCCCTCTGAAGCTTTCTTT; cdr3_aa: CASSLARGQPSEAFF
clone_size: -; j_call: TRBJ1-3; d_call: -; v_call: TRBV7-2; cdr3_nt: TGTGCCAGCAGCTTCCAGGGCGTAAGAAACACCATATATTTT; cdr3_aa: CASSFQGVRNTIYF
clone_size: -; j_call: TRBJ1-1; d_call: -; v_call: TRBV19; cdr3_nt: TGTGCCAGTATTTCGGGGGGCTCAGGACCAACTGAAGCTTTCTTT; cdr3_aa: CASISGGSGPTEAFF
clone_size: -; j_call: TRBJ2-5; d_call: -; v_call: TRBV27; cdr3_nt: TGTGCCAGCAGTTCAGGTTGGCGGACACTCGAAGAGACCCAGTACTTC; cdr3_aa: CASSSGWRTLEETQYF
clone_size: once; j_call: TRBJ1-5; d_call: -; v_call: TRBV25-1; cdr3_nt: TGTGCCAGCAGTCCAGGGGATCAGCCCCAGCATTTT; cdr3_aa: CASSPGDQPQHF
clone_size: few; j_call: TRBJ1-2; d_call: TRBD1; v_call: TRBV10-3; cdr3_nt: TGTGCCATCAGTGACCCAAATTTCGACAGGGCCTATGGCTACACCTTC; cdr3_aa: CAISDPNFDRAYGYTF
clone_size: -; j_call: TRBJ1-1; d_call: -; v_call: TRBV6-1; cdr3_nt: TGTGCCAGCAGTGAACCGGGATCCAGTTTT; cdr3_aa: CASSEPGSSF